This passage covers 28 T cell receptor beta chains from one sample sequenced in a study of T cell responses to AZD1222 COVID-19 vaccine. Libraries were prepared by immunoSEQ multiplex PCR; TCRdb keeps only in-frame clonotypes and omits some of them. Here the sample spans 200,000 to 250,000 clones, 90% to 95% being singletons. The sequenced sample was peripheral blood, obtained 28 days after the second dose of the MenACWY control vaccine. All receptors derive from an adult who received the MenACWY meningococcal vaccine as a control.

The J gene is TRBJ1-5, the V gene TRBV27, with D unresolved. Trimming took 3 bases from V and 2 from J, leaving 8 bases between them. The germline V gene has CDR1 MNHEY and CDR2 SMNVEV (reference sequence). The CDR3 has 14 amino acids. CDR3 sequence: CASSFGIRNQPQHF. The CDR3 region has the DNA TGTGCCAGCAGTTTTGGGATCCGCAATCAGCCCCAGCATTTT.

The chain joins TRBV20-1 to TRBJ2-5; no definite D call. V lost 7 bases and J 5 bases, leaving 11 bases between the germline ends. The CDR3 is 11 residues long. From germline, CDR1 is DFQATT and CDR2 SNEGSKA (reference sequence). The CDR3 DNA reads TGCAGTGGCACGAATGGGGAGACCCAGTACTTC. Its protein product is CSGTNGETQYF.

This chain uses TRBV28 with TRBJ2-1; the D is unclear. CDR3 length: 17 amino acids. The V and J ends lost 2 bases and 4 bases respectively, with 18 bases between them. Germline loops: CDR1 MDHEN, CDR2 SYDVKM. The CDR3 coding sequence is TGTGCCAGCAGTTTAGGTTCATGGACCAATGCATACAATGAGCAGTTCTTC. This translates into CASSLGSWTNAYNEQFF.

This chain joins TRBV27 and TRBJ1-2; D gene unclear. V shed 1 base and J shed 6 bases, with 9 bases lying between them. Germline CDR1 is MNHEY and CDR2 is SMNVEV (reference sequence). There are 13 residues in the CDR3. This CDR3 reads CASSLWPTDGYTF. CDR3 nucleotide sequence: TGTGCCAGCAGTTTATGGCCTACCGATGGCTACACCTTC.

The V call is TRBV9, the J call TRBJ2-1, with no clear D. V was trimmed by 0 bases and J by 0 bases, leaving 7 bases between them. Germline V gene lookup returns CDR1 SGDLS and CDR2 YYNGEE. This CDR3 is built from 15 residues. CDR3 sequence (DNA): TGTGCCAGCAGCGTAGAAGGTTTCTCCTACAATGAGCAGTTCTTC. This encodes CASSVEGFSYNEQFF.

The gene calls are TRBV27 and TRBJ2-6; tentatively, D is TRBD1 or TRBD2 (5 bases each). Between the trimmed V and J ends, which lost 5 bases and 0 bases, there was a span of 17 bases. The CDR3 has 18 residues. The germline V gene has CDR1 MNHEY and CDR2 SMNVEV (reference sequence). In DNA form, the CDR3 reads TGTGCCAGCAGTGAGCTAGGGGACCTGAGCTCTGGGGCCAACGTCCTGACTTTC. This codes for CASSELGDLSSGANVLTF.

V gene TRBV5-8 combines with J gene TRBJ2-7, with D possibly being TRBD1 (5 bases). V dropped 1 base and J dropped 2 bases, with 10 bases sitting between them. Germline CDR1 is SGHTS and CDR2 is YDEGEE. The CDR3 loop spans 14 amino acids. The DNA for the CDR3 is TGTGCCAGCAGCTTGTACAGGACCACCTACGAGCAGTACTTC. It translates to CASSLYRTTYEQYF.

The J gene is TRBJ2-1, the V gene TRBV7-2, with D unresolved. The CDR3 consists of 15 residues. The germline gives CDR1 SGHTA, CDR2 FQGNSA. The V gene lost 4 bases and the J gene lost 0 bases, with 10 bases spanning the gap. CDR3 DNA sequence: TGTGCCAGCAGCTCCCTCTGGGTCTCCTACAATGAGCAGTTCTTC. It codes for CASSSLWVSYNEQFF.

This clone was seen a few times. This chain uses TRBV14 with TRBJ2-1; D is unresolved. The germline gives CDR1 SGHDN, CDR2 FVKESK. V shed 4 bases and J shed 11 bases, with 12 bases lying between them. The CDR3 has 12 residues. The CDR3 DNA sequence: TGTGCCAGCAGCCCCACCCTAAAGAAGCAGTTCTTC. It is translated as CASSPTLKKQFF.

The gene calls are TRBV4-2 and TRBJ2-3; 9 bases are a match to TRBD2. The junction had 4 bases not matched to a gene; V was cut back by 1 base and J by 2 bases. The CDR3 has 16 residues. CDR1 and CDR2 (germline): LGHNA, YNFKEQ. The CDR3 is CASSQAGGGATDTQYF. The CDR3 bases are TGTGCCAGCAGCCAAGCCGGCGGGGGGGCCACAGATACGCAGTATTTT.

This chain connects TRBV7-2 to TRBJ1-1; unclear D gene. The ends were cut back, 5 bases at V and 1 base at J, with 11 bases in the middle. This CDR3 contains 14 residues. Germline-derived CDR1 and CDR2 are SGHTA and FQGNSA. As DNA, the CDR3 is TGTGCCAGCAGCCAATCAGGCCCGAACACTGAAGCTTTCTTT. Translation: CASSQSGPNTEAFF.

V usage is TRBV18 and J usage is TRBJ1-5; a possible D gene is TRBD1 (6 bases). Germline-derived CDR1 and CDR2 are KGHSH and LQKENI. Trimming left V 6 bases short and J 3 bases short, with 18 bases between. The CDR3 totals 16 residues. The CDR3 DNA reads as TGTGCCAGCTCCGACCGGGGAGGACAGAACAATCAGCCCCAGCATTTT. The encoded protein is CASSDRGGQNNQPQHF.

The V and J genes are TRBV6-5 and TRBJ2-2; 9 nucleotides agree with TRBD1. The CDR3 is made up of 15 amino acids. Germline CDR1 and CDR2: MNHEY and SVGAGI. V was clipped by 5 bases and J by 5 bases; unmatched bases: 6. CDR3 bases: TGTGCCAGCAGTAGAGGACAGGGGCGAACCGGGGAGCTGTTTTTT. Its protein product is CASSRGQGRTGELFF.

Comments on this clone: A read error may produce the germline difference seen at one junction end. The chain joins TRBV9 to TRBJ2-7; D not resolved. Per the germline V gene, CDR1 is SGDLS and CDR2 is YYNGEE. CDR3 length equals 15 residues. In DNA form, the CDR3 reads TGTGCCAGCAGCGTAGAGGCAGTATCGACCTACGAACAGTACTTC. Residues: CASSVEAVSTYEQYF.

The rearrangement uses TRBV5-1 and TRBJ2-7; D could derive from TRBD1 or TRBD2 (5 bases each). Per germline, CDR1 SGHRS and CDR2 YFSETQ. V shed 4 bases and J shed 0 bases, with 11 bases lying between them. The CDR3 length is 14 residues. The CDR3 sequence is CASSDSGTSYEQYF. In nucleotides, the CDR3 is TGCGCCAGCAGCGACTCGGGGACCTCCTACGAGCAGTACTTC. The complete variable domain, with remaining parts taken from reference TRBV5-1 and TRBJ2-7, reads KAGVTQTPRYLIKTRGQQVTLSCSPISGHRSVSWYQQTPGQGLQFLFEYFSETQRNKGNFPGRFSGRQFSNSRSEMNVSTLELGDSALYLCASSDSGTSYEQYFGPGTRLTVT.

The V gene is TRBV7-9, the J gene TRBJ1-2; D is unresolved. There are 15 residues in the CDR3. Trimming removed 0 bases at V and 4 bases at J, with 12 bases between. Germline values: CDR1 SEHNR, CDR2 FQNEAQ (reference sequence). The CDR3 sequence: CASSLAGKGRYGYTF. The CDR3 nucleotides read TGTGCCAGCAGCTTAGCTGGGAAAGGCCGCTATGGCTACACCTTC.

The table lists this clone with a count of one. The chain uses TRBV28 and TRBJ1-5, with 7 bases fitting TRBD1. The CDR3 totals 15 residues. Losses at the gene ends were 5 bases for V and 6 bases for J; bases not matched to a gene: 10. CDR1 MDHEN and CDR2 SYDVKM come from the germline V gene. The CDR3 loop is CASSPTATGSQPQHF. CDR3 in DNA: TGTGCCAGCAGTCCAACGGCGACAGGGAGTCAGCCCCAGCATTTT.

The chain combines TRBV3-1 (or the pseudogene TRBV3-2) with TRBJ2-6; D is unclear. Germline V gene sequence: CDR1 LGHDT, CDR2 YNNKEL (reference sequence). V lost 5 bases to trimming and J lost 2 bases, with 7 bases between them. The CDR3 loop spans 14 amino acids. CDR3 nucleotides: TGTGCCAGCAGCACCGGGCCTGGGGCCAACGTCCTGACTTTC. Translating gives CASSTGPGANVLTF.

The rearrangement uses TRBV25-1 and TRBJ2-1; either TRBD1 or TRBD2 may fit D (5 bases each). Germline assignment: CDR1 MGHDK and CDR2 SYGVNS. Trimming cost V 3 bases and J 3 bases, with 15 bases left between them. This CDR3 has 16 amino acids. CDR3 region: CASSDGGQLGYNEQFF. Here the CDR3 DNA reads TGTGCCAGCAGTGATGGCGGACAACTAGGCTACAATGAGCAGTTCTTC.

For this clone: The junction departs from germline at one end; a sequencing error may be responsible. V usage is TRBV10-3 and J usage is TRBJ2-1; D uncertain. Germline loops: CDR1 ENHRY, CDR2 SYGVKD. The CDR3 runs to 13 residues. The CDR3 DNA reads TGTGCCATCAGTGAGTCAACAGCGACCGAGGTGCTCTTC. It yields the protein CAISESTATEVLF.

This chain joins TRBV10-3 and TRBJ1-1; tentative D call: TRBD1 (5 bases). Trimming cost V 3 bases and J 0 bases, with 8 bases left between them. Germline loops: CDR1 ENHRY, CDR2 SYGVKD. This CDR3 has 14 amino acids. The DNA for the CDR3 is TGTGCCATCAGTGAACTCAGGGTGAACACTGAAGCTTTCTTT. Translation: CAISELRVNTEAFF.

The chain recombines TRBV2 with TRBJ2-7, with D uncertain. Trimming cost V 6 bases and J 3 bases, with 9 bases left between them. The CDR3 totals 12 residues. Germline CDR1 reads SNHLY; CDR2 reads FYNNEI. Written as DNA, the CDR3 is TGTGCCAGCAGACCTCAGGACTACGAGCAGTACTTC. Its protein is CASRPQDYEQYF.

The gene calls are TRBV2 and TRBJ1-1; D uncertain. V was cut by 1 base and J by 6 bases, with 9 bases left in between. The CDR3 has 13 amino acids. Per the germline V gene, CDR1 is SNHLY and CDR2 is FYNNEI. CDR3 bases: TGTGCCAGCAGTGAAGGATTAGAAGCTGAAGCTTTCTTT. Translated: CASSEGLEAEAFF.

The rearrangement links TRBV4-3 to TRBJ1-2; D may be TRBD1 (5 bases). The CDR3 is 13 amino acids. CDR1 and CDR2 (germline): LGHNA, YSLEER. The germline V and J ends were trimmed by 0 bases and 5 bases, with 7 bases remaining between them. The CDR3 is CASSQDRGYGYTF. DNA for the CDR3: TGCGCCAGCAGCCAAGATCGGGGGTATGGCTACACCTTC.

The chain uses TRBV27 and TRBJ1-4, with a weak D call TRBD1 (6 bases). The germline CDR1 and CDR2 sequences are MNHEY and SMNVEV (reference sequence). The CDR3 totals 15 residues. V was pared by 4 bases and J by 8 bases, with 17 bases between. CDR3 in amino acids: CASSSYREWREKLFF. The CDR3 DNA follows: TGTGCCAGCAGTTCGTACAGGGAGTGGAGGGAAAAACTGTTTTTT.

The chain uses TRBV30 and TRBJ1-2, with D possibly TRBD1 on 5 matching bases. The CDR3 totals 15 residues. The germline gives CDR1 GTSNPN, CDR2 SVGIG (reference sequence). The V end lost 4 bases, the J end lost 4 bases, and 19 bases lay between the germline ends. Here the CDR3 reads CAWTPGGGVSYGYTF. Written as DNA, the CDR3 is TGTGCCTGGACCCCTGGCGGGGGAGTGTCCTATGGCTACACCTTC.

DNA of the CDR3: TGTGCCAGCAGTGAAGGCACTGAAGCTTTCTTT. Its translation: CASSEGTEAFF. The rearrangement uses TRBV27 and TRBJ1-1; D unclear. V was trimmed by 5 bases and J by 4 bases, leaving 5 bases between them. The CDR3 contains 11 residues. Germline CDR1 and CDR2: MNHEY and SMNVEV (reference sequence).

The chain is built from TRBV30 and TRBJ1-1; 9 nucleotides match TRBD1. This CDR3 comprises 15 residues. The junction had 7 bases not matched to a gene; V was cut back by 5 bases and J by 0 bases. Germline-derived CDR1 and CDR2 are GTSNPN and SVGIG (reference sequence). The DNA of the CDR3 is TGTGCCTGGGTCGGGACAGGGAACATGAACACTGAAGCTTTCTTT. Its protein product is CAWVGTGNMNTEAFF.